This entry lists 10 T cell receptor beta chains sequenced from one sample in a study of blood T cells in healthy people across ages. For the second PCR, which ran for roughly 7 to 11 cycles, a sample-barcoded 5' primer and a J-beta primer mix were used. A single record per CDR3 protein comes from TCRdb applying MiXCR to the 5' RACE reads. The sample lists approximately 800,000 distinct CDR3 sequences; 58% were seen once. Sequences were obtained from blood. The origin of the receptors is a man under 40 in good health.

This chain uses TRBV6-6 with TRBJ2-3; D possibly corresponds to TRBD2 (5 bases). Trimming took off 7 bases at V and 3 bases at J, with 14 bases between the two ends. Germline CDR1 and CDR2: MNHNY and SVGAGI (reference sequence). The CDR3 loop spans 14 amino acids. The CDR3: CASNDTGITDTQYF. The CDR3 DNA reads as TGTGCCAGCAACGACACGGGGATTACAGATACGCAGTATTTT.

Regarding this clonotype: The junction and the germline gene differ at one end; a read error may be behind it. This rearrangement joins TRBV29-1 to TRBJ2-3; D unresolved. Per the germline V gene, CDR1 is SQVTM and CDR2 is ANQGSEA. This CDR3 region has 14 residues. As DNA, the CDR3 is TGCAGCGTTGAAACCATTAAAAGGCAAGATGCGCAGTATTTT. Translated, it gives CSVETIKRQDAQYF.

CDR3 DNA: TGTGCCAGCCGGGGACAGGCATTCATTCAGTACTTC. Translating it yields CASRGQAFIQYF. The rearrangement uses TRBV6-1 and TRBJ2-4, with 8 bases lining up with TRBD1. Germline CDR1 is MNHNS and CDR2 is SASEGT. The trim removed 8 bases at V and 9 bases at J, leaving 6 bases unmatched. The CDR3 loop spans 12 amino acids.

This clonotype appeared a few times. This rearrangement joins TRBV20-1 to TRBJ2-1, with 15 bases that match TRBD2. The CDR3 is 14 amino acids. The V and J ends lost 1 base and 9 bases, in that order; junction bases with no gene match: 1. Germline-derived CDR1 and CDR2 are DFQATT and SNEGSKA (reference sequence). DNA for the CDR3: TGCAGTGCTAGAGCGGGACTAGCGGGGGGTGAGCAGTTCTTC. This sequence encodes CSARAGLAGGEQFF.

In its sample, this clonotype was seen a few times. A much larger clone sits a single nucleotide away, making a read error possible. This sequence joins TRBV12-3 or TRBV12-4 and TRBJ2-3; either TRBD1 or TRBD2 may supply D (5 bases each). The CDR3 contains 14 residues. Trimming pared 6 bases from V and 5 bases from J, leaving 15 bases between. CDR3 bases: TGTGCCAGCAGGGTCAGAGGGGCCGGAGATACGCAGTATTTT. Residues: CASRVRGAGDTQYF.

The table lists this clonotype with a few counts. The chain uses TRBV7-9 and TRBJ2-7; D uncertain. This CDR3 region has 13 residues. The V end lost 4 bases, the J end lost 0 bases, and 7 bases lay between the germline ends. Germline CDR1 reads SEHNR; CDR2 reads FQNEAQ (reference sequence). The chain's CDR3 is CASSSQISYEQYF. The CDR3 bases are TGTGCCAGCAGCTCACAAATCTCCTACGAGCAGTACTTC.

The J gene is TRBJ2-1, the V gene TRBV20-1; 9 nucleotides agree with TRBD1. Germline V lookup: CDR1 DFQATT, CDR2 SNEGSKA (reference sequence). The CDR3 totals 15 residues. Trimming took 1 base from V and 8 from J; bases not matched to a gene: 9. CDR3 nucleotide sequence: TGCAGTGCTAGAGGGACAGGGGAATCAGTGGATGAGCAGTTCTTC. This codes for CSARGTGESVDEQFF.

Only a few counts were recorded for this clonotype. This chain joins TRBV20-1 and TRBJ2-1; the D gene is possibly TRBD2 (6 bases). V was shortened by 5 bases and J by 4 bases, with 18 bases between the two germline ends. CDR1 DFQATT and CDR2 SNEGSKA come from the germline V gene (reference sequence). CDR3 length equals 15 residues. The CDR3 nucleotides read TGCAGTGCTCGAACGGGCGGGGCTATATACAATGAGCAGTTCTTC. Translated, it gives CSARTGGAIYNEQFF.

This clonotype occurred a few times. The chain recombines TRBV20-1 with TRBJ2-5; 8 bases are shared with TRBD2. J gave up 5 bases and V 3 bases, and 2 bases lay outside the gene matches. CDR3 length equals 12 residues. Germline V lookup: CDR1 DFQATT, CDR2 SNEGSKA (reference sequence). As DNA, the CDR3 is TGCAGTGCTAGCGGGGGGGAGGAGACCCAGTACTTC. It specifies CSASGGEETQYF.

The chain carries TRBV5-1 and TRBJ2-5; D perhaps matches TRBD2 (6 bases). The CDR3 has 14 amino acids. V gave up 0 bases and J gave up 5 bases, with 11 bases separating them. The germline CDR1 and CDR2 sequences are SGHRS and YFSETQ. The CDR3 DNA is TGCGCCAGCAGCTTGGGGTCAGGAGGGGAGACCCAGTACTTC. It translates to CASSLGSGGETQYF.